Listed here are 20 T cell receptor beta chains from one sample, sequenced in a study of siplizumab effects on memory and regulatory T cells. Repertoires were generated with immunoSEQ multiplex PCR, while TCRdb's copy carries only in-frame clones and drops some. The sample lists 50,000 or so clones, more than 85% occurring once. Sequenced material: CD8+ T cells sorted from blood. The receptor set was obtained from a human donor in good health.

The chain joins TRBV12-5 to TRBJ2-5, with D possibly called TRBD1 or TRBD2 (6 bases each). V lost 0 bases and J lost 5, with 10 bases in between. Germline loops: CDR1 LGHNT, CDR2 FRNRAP. CDR3 length equals 14 residues. DNA for the CDR3: TGTGCTAGTGGTTTGGTCACAGGGAGGGAGACCCAGTACTTC. Residues: CASGLVTGRETQYF. Full variable domain (missing parts from reference TRBV12-5 and TRBJ2-5): DARVTQTPRHKVTEMGQEVTMRCQPILGHNTVFWYRQTMMQGLELLAYFRNRAPLDDSGMPKDRFSAEMPDATLATLKIQPSEPRDSAVYFCASGLVTGRETQYFGPGTRLLVL.

This clone was counted a single time. The chain uses TRBV5-4 and TRBJ2-2; 8 bases match TRBD2. Trimming cost V 1 base and J 7 bases; bases outside gene matches: 9. Per germline, CDR1 SGHNT and CDR2 YYREEE (reference sequence). This CDR3 spans 16 amino acids. CDR3 coding DNA: TGTGCCAGCAGCTTGTTTAGCGGGGCCTTTGGCGGGGAGCTGTTTTTT. This sequence encodes CASSLFSGAFGGELFF.

The V and J genes are TRBV5-1 and TRBJ2-7; 8 bases line up with TRBD1. Germline CDR1 and CDR2: SGHRS and YFSETQ. CDR3 size: 14 residues. Trimming took 2 bases from V and 5 from J; bases not matched to a gene: 6. The CDR3: CASSLSQGAHEQYF. The DNA of the CDR3 is TGCGCCAGCAGCTTATCGCAGGGGGCTCACGAGCAGTACTTC.

The chain uses TRBV6-5 and TRBJ2-1; perhaps TRBD1 as D (6 bases). V was shortened by 6 bases and J by 9 bases, with 12 bases between the two germline ends. Per the germline V gene, CDR1 is MNHEY and CDR2 is SVGAGI. This CDR3 contains 12 residues. In nucleotides, the CDR3 is TGTGCCAGCAGGTATCAAGGGGGTGAGCAGTTCTTC. Its translation: CASRYQGGEQFF.

In this sample, this clone turned up once. The chain couples TRBV19 to TRBJ2-7; weak D call: TRBD1 (5 bases). This CDR3 region has 13 residues. Germline V lookup: CDR1 LNHDA, CDR2 SQIVND (reference sequence). V was trimmed by 3 bases and J by 3 bases, leaving 9 bases between them. Written as DNA, the CDR3 is TGTGCCAGTAGTATGGGTGACAGCTACGAGCAGTACTTC. The encoded protein is CASSMGDSYEQYF.

The chain uses TRBV6-6 and TRBJ2-1, with D perhaps TRBD1 or TRBD2 (6 bases each). The CDR3 loop spans 11 amino acids. Germline CDR1 and CDR2: MNHNY and SVGAGI (reference sequence). With 6 bases removed from V and 15 bases from J, the gap between germline ends came to 15 bases. The CDR3 region is CASSSGGGGFF. DNA of the CDR3: TGTGCCAGCAGCTCTGGCGGAGGGGGGTTCTTC.

The rearrangement links TRBV4-1 to TRBJ2-1; TRBD2 matches at 7 bases. J lost 1 base, V lost 3 bases, and 0 bases had no gene match. Germline-derived CDR1 and CDR2 are MGHRA and YSYEKL. The CDR3 has 14 residues. In DNA, the CDR3 is TGCGCCAGCAGCCAGGGGGGGTCCTACAATGAGCAGTTCTTC. Translating it yields CASSQGGSYNEQFF.

The CDR3 coding sequence is TGTGCCAGCAGTGTGGGACAGGGGAAATACGAGCAGTACTTC. It specifies CASSVGQGKYEQYF. The V gene is TRBV25-1, the J gene TRBJ2-7; TRBD1 aligns across 10 bases. V lost 4 bases, J lost 4 bases, and 4 bases stayed unmatched. This CDR3 has 14 residues. CDR1 is MGHDK and CDR2 is SYGVNS in the germline V gene.

The V and J genes are TRBV28 and TRBJ2-1; the D is unclear. Trimming cost V 2 bases and J 5 bases, with 7 bases left between them. The CDR3 length is 13 residues. The V gene's germline CDR1 is MDHEN and CDR2 SYDVKM. The CDR3 DNA reads as TGTGCCAGCAGTTTAACCCGGCACAATGAGCAGTTCTTC. Protein: CASSLTRHNEQFF.

This clone has more than one count but fewer than ten. The CDR3 DNA sequence: TGCGCCAGCAGCTCTTCTTACCGTGAAGCTTTCTTT. Translation gives CASSSSYREAFF. The chain recombines TRBV5-1 with TRBJ1-1; no firm D call. Germline CDR1 is SGHRS and CDR2 is YFSETQ. V gave up 3 bases and J gave up 7 bases, with 10 bases separating them. The CDR3 totals 12 residues. Drawing the rest from reference TRBV5-1 and TRBJ1-1, the complete variable domain is KAGVTQTPRYLIKTRGQQVTLSCSPISGHRSVSWYQQTPGQGLQFLFEYFSETQRNKGNFPGRFSGRQFSNSRSEMNVSTLELGDSALYLCASSSSYREAFFGQGTRLTVV.

The chain employs TRBV19 and TRBJ2-2; 9 bases agree with TRBD2. There are 16 residues in the CDR3. The junction had 2 bases not matched to a gene; V was cut back by 0 bases and J by 3 bases. Per the germline V gene, CDR1 is LNHDA and CDR2 is SQIVND (reference sequence). The CDR3: CASSIETSGHTGELFF. CDR3 sequence (DNA): TGTGCCAGTAGTATAGAGACTAGCGGCCACACCGGGGAGCTGTTTTTT.

This sequence joins TRBV5-6 and TRBJ2-1, with D perhaps matching TRBD1 (6 bases). This CDR3 has 11 amino acids. Deletions cut 1 base from V and 10 bases from J, with 6 bases between. Germline-derived CDR1 and CDR2 are SGHDT and YYEEEE. As DNA, the CDR3 is TGTGCCAGCAGCTTGACAGGGGAGCAGTTCTTC. Its translation: CASSLTGEQFF.

The CDR3 DNA is TGTGCCAGCAGCGGGCTAGCGGGATTGGAATCGAACACCGGGGAGCTGTTTTTT. Translation: CASSGLAGLESNTGELFF. This chain joins TRBV9 and TRBJ2-2; 9 bases fit TRBD2. The germline V gene encodes CDR1 SGDLS and CDR2 YYNGEE. This CDR3 is 18 amino acids long. With V trimmed by 3 bases and J by 0 bases, 9 bases remained unmatched. Full variable domain (outside the CDR3, taken from reference TRBV9 and TRBJ2-2): DSGVTQTPKHLITATGQRVTLRCSPRSGDLSVYWYQQSLDQGLQFLIQYYNGEERAKGNILERFSAQQFPDLHSELNLSSLELGDSALYFCASSGLAGLESNTGELFFGEGSRLTVL.

The rearrangement joins TRBV28 to TRBJ1-1; the match to TRBD1 covers 11 bases. Trimming took 6 bases from V and 4 from J; bases not matched to a gene: 10. Germline loops: CDR1 MDHEN, CDR2 SYDVKM. The CDR3 runs to 16 residues. The CDR3, as DNA: TGTGCCAGCAGCTACGACCCCGGACAGGGGGCCACTGAAGCTTTCTTT. It translates to CASSYDPGQGATEAFF.

This rearrangement joins TRBV2 to TRBJ2-7, with D hard to call. The V gene lost 3 bases and the J gene lost 2 bases, with 14 bases spanning the gap. CDR3 length: 15 residues. CDR1 and CDR2 (germline): SNHLY, FYNNEI. The CDR3 spells CASSESSGRPYEQYF. CDR3 nucleotide sequence: TGTGCCAGCAGTGAGTCCTCTGGACGGCCCTACGAGCAGTACTTC.

This clone was found once. The chain combines TRBV4-1 with TRBJ2-3, with TRBD2 matching 12 bases. The V gene end was trimmed by 3 bases and the J gene end by 6 bases; junction bases not matched to a gene: 4. CDR3 size: 15 residues. Germline CDR1 is MGHRA and CDR2 is YSYEKL. This chain's CDR3 is CASSHPTSGSDTQYF. The CDR3 DNA follows: TGCGCCAGCAGCCACCCGACTAGCGGGAGCGATACGCAGTATTTT.

The rearrangement uses TRBV9 and TRBJ2-7; D not certain. The CDR3 is made up of 12 amino acids. Trimming took 3 bases from V and 5 from J, leaving 9 bases between them. Germline CDR1 and CDR2: SGDLS and YYNGEE. Here the CDR3 DNA reads TGTGCCAGCAGCGCCGACCTCGACGAGCAGTACTTC. Translating it yields CASSADLDEQYF.

This clone was observed a few times. V gene TRBV7-8 combines with J gene TRBJ2-7; perhaps TRBD2 as D (6 bases). The CDR3 runs 13 residues. Trimming stripped 3 bases from V and 5 bases from J, with 11 bases between. In germline, CDR1 is SGHVS, CDR2 FQNEAQ. The CDR3 nucleotides read TGTGCCAGCAGCTTGGCGGGGCCCCACGAGCAGTACTTC. This encodes CASSLAGPHEQYF.

The chain employs TRBV13 and TRBJ1-5, with D uncertain. The CDR3 totals 14 residues. V lost 1 base to trimming and J lost 7 bases, with 11 bases between them. CDR1 PRHDT and CDR2 FYEKMQ come from the germline V gene (reference sequence). The CDR3 bases are TGTGCCAGCAGCTTAGAAGGTGAGGGCCAGCCCCAGCATTTT. It codes for CASSLEGEGQPQHF.

The V gene is TRBV30, the J gene TRBJ1-2, with 7 bases fitting TRBD1. J was trimmed by 3 bases and V by 5 bases; bases with no gene match: 6. Germline loops: CDR1 GTSNPN, CDR2 SVGIG (reference sequence). There are 13 residues in the CDR3. DNA of the CDR3: TGTGCCTGGGGTCGAGACAGGGACTATGGCTACACCTTC. Protein: CAWGRDRDYGYTF.